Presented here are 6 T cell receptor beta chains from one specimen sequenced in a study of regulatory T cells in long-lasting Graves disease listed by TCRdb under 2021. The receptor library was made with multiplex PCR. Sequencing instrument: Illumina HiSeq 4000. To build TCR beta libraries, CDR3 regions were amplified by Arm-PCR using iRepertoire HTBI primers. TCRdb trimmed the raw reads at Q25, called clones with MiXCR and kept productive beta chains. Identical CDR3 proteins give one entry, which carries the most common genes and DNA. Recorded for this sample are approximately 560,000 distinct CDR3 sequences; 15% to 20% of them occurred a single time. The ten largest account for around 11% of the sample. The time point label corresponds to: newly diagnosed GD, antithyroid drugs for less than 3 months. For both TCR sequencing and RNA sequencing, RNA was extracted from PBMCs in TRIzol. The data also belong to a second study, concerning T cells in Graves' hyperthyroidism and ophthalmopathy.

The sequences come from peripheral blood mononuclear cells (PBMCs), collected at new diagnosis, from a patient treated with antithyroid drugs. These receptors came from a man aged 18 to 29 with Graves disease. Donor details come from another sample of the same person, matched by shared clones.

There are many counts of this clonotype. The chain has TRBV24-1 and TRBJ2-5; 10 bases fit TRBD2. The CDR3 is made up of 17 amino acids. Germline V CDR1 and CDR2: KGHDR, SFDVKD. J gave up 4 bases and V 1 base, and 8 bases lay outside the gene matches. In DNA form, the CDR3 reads TGTGCCACCAGTGATTTTCGCCAGCGGGAGGGCGTAGAGACCCAGTACTTC. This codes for CATSDFRQREGVETQYF.

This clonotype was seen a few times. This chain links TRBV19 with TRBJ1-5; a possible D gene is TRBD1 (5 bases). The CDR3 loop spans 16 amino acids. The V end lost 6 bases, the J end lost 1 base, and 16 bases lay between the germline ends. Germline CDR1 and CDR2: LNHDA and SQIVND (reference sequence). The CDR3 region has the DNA TGTGCCAGTAGCGACCCGATCCGGGACAGCAATCAGCCCCAGCATTTT. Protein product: CASSDPIRDSNQPQHF.

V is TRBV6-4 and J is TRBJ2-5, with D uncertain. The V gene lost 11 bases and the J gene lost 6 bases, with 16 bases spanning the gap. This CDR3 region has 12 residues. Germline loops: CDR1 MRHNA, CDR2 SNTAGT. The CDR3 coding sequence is TGTGCCGGTCTAGAAGGTTCCCAGACCCAGTACTTC. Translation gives CAGLEGSQTQYF.

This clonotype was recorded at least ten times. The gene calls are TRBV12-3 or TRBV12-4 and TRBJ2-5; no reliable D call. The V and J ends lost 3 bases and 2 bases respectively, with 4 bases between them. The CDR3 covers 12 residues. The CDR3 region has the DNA TGTGCCAGCAGTTTTTATCAAGAGACCCAGTACTTC. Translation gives CASSFYQETQYF.

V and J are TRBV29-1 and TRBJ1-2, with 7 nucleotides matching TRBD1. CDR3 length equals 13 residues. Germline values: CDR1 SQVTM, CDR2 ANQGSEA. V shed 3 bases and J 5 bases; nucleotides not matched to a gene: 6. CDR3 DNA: TGCAGCGTTGAGAGTGGGACAGTTTATGGCTACACCTTC. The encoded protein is CSVESGTVYGYTF.

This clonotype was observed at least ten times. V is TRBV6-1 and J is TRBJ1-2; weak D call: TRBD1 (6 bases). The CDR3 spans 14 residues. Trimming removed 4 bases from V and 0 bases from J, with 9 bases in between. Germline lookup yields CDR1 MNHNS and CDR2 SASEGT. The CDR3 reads CASSGRTANYGYTF. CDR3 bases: TGTGCCAGCAGTGGACGGACAGCTAACTATGGCTACACCTTC.